This T cell receptor beta chain was documented in a study of cytomegalovirus exposure and HLA in healthy donors. General observations from the study: TCR sequences were mostly rare, though some public TCRs occurred in many donors. Later analysis found that TCR beta chains associated with HLA were more clonally expanded than other, equally common chains.

As for this clone: Its antigen is not identified.

The CDR3 covers 11 residues. The V and J ends lost 10 bases and 2 bases respectively, with 8 bases between them. The germline gives CDR1 SNHLY, CDR2 FYNNEI. The study ran its PCR with 60 Vbeta and 13 Jbeta primers. The method was immunoSEQ multiplex PCR; TCRdb's version includes in-frame clones alone and lacks a portion of them. The table includes over 140,000 clones, about 80% detected once. This sequence joins TRBV2 and TRBJ2-5, with no clear D. The clonotype originates from a man aged 25-45 years in good health and CMV-seropositive. Source material: PBMCs. The CDR3 reads CANSYQETQYF. CDR3 nucleotides: TGTGCCAACAGCTATCAAGAGACCCAGTACTTC. Drawing the rest from reference TRBV2 and TRBJ2-5, the complete variable domain is EPEVTQTPSHQVTQMGQEVILRCVPISNHLYFYWYRQILGQKVEFLVSFYNNEISEKSEIFDDQFSVERPDGSNFTLKIRSTKLEDSAMYFCANSYQETQYFGPGTRLLVL.